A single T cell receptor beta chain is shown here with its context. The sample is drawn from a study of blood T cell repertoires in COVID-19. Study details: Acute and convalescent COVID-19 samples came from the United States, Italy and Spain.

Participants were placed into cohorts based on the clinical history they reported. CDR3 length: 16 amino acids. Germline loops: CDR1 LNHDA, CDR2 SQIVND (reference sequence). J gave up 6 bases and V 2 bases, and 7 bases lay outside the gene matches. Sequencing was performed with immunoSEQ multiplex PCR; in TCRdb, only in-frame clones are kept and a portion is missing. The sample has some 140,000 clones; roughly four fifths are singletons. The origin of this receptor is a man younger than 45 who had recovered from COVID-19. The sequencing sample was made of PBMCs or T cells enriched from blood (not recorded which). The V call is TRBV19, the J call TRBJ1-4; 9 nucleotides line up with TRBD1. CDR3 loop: CASSIPSRDRDEKLFF. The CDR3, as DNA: TGTGCCAGTAGTATACCGAGCCGGGACAGGGATGAAAAACTGTTTTTT.